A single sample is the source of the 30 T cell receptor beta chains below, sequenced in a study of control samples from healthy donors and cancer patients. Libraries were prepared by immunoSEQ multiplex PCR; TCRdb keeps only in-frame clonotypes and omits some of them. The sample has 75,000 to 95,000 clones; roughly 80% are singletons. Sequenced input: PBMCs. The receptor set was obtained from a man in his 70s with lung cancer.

CDR3 sequence: CASSFQGWGTEAFF. CDR3 sequence (DNA): TGTGCCAGCAGCTTTCAGGGGTGGGGCACTGAAGCTTTCTTT. This chain joins TRBV11-2 and TRBJ1-1; perhaps TRBD1 as D (6 bases). V lost 3 bases and J lost 4, with 12 bases in between. The CDR3 length is 14 residues. The V gene's germline CDR1 is SGHAT and CDR2 FQNNGV.

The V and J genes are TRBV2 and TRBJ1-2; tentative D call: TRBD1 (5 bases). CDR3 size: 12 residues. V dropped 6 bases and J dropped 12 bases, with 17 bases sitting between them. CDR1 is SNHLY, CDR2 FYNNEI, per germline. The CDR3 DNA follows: TGTGCCAGCAGGTGGGGGAGGGCCGGGGACACCTTC. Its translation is CASRWGRAGDTF.

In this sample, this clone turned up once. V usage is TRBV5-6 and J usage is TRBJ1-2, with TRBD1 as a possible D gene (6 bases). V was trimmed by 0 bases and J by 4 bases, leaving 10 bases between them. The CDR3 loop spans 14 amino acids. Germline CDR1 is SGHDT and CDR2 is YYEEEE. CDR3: CASSLAGATYGYTF. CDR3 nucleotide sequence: TGTGCCAGCAGCTTGGCAGGGGCCACCTATGGCTACACCTTC.

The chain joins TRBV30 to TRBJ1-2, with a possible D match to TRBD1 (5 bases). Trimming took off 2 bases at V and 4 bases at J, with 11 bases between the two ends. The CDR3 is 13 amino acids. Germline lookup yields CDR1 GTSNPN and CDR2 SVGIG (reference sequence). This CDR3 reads CAWSRGGTYGYTF. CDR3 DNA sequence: TGTGCCTGGAGTCGGGGGGGGACCTATGGCTACACCTTC.

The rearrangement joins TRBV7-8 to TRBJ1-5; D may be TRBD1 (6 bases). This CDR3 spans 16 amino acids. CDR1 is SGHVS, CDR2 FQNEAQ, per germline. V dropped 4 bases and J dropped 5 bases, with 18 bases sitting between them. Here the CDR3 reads CASSSWVAGADQPQHF. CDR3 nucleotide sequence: TGTGCCAGCAGCTCTTGGGTTGCGGGGGCTGATCAGCCCCAGCATTTT.

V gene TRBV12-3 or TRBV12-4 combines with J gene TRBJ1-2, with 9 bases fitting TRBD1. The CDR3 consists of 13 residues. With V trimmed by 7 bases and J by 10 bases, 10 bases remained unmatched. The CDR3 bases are TGTGCCAGCACCAGGACAGGGGCCCCGGTCTACACCTTC. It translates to CASTRTGAPVYTF.

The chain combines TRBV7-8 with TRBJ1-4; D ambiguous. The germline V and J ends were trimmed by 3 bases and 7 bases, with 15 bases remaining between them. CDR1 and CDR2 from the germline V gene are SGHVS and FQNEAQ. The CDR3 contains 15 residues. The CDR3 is CASSFLRERREKLFF. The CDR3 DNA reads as TGTGCCAGCAGCTTTTTGCGGGAGCGTCGTGAAAAACTGTTTTTT. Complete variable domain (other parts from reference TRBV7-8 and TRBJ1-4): GAGVSQSPRYKVAKRGQDVALRCDPISGHVSLFWYQQALGQGPEFLTYFQNEAQLDKSGLPSDRFFAERPEGSVSTLKIQRTQQEDSAVYLCASSFLRERREKLFFGSGTQLSVL.

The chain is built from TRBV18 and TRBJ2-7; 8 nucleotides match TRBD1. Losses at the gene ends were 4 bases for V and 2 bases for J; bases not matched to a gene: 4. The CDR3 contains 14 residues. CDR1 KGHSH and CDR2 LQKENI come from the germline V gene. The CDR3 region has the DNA TGTGCCAGCTCACTAGGGACAGGTCCCTACGAGCAGTACTTC. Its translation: CASSLGTGPYEQYF.

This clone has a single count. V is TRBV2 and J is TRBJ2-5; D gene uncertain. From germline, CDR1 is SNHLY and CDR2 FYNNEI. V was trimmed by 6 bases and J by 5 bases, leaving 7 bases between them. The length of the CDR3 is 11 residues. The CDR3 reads CASSLFETQYF. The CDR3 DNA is TGTGCCAGCAGCCTGTTTGAGACCCAGTACTTC.

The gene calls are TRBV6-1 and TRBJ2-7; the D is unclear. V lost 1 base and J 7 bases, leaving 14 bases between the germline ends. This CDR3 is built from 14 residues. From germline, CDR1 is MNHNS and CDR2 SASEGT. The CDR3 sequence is CASSEVGGPWEQYF. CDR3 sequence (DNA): TGTGCCAGCAGTGAAGTCGGCGGACCTTGGGAGCAGTACTTC.

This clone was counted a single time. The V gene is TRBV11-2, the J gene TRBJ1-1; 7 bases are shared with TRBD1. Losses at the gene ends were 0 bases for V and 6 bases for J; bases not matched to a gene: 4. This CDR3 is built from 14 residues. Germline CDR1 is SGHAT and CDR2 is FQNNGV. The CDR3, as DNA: TGTGCCAGCAGCTTAGATGACAGGGATTCTGAAGCTTTCTTT. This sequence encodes CASSLDDRDSEAFF.

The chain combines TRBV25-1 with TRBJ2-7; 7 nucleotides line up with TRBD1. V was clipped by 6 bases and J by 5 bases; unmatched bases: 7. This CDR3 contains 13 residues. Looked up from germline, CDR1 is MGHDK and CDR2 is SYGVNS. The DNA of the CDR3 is TGTGCCAGCAGGAAAACAGGGGCCCACGAGCAGTACTTC. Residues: CASRKTGAHEQYF.

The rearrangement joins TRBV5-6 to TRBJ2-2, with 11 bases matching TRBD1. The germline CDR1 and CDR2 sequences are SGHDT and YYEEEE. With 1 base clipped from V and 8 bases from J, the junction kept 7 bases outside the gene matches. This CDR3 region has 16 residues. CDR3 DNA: TGTGCCAGCAGCTTGCCGGACAGGGGGCTAGGTGGGGAGCTGTTTTTT. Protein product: CASSLPDRGLGGELFF. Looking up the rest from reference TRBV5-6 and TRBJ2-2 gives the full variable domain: DAGVTQSPTHLIKTRGQQVTLRCSPKSGHDTVSWYQQALGQGPQFIFQYYEEEERQRGNFPDRFSGHQFPNYSSELNVNALLLGDSALYLCASSLPDRGLGGELFFGEGSRLTVL.

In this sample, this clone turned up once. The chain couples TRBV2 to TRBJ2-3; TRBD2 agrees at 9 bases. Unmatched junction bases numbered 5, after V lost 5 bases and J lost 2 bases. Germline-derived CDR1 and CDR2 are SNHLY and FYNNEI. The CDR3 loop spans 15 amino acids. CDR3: CASSPGTSITDTQYF. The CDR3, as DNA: TGTGCCAGCAGTCCCGGGACTAGCATCACAGATACGCAGTATTTT.

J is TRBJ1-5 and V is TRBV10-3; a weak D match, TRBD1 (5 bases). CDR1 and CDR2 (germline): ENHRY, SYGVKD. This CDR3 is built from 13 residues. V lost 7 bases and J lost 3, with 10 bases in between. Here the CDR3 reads CAINGAHNQPQHF. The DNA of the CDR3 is TGTGCCATCAATGGGGCCCACAATCAGCCCCAGCATTTT.

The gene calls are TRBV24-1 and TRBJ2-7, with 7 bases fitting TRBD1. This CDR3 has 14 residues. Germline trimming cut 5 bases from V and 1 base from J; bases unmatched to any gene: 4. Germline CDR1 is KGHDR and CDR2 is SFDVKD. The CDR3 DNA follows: TGTGCCACCAGTGGGACAGGAGGATCCTACGAGCAGTACTTC. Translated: CATSGTGGSYEQYF.

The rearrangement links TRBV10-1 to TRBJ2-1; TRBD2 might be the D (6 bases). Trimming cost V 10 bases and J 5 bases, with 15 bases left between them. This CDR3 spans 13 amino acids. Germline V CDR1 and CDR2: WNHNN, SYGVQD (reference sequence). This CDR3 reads CATAGRLDNEQFF. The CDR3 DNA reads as TGCGCCACCGCGGGACGGTTGGACAATGAGCAGTTCTTC.

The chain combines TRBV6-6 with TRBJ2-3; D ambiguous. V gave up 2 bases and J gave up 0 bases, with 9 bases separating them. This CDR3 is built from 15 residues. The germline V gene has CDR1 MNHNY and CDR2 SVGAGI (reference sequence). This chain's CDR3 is CASSYSPRSTDTQYF. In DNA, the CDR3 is TGTGCCAGCAGTTACAGCCCCCGTAGCACAGATACGCAGTATTTT.

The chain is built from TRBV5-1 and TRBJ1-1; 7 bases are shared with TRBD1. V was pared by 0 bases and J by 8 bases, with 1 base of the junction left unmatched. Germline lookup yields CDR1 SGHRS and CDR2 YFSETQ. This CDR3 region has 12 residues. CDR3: CASSLAQGEAFF. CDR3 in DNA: TGCGCCAGCAGCTTGGCACAGGGGGAAGCTTTCTTT.

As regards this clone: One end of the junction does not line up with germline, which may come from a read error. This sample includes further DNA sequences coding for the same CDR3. The CDR3 coding sequence is TGCGCCAGCAGCTTAACGACGGGGGGGAACACTGAAGCTTTCTTT. Its protein product is CASSLTTGGNTEAFF. This chain joins TRBV7-3 and TRBJ1-1; TRBD1 is a possible D gene (5 bases). Germline CDR1 and CDR2: SGHTA and FQGTGA. This CDR3 has 15 amino acids.

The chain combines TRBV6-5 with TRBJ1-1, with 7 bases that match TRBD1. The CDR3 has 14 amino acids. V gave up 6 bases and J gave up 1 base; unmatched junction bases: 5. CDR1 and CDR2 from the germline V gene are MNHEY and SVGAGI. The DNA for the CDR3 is TGTGCCAGCAGCAAGGGACAGTCGAACACTGAAGCTTTCTTT. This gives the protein CASSKGQSNTEAFF.

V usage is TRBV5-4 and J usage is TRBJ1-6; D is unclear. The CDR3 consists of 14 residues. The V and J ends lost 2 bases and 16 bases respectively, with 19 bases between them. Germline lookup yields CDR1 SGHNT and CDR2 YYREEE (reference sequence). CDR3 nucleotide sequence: TGTGCCAGCAGCTTCAGAAGGGAGGGCACAACTCTCCACTTT. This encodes CASSFRREGTTLHF.

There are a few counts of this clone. CDR3 sequence: CASSREAVNQPQHF. The CDR3 DNA reads TGTGCCAGTAGTAGGGAGGCAGTCAATCAGCCCCAGCATTTT. This sequence joins TRBV19 and TRBJ1-5; D is ambiguous. Trimming left V 4 bases short and J 3 bases short, with 10 bases between. The germline V gene encodes CDR1 LNHDA and CDR2 SQIVND (reference sequence). The length of the CDR3 is 14 residues.

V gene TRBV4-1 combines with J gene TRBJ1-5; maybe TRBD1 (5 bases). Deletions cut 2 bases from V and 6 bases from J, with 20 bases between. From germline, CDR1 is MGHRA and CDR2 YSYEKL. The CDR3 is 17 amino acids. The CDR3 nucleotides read TGCGCCAGCAGCCAAAACCCCACGCGAGGGGCGGGTCAGCCCCAGCATTTT. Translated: CASSQNPTRGAGQPQHF.

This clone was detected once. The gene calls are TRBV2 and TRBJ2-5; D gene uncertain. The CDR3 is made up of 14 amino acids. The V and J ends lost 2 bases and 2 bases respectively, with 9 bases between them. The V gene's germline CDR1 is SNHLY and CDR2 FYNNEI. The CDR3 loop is CASSEWGIQETQYF. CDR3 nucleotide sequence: TGTGCCAGCAGTGAATGGGGAATTCAAGAGACCCAGTACTTC.

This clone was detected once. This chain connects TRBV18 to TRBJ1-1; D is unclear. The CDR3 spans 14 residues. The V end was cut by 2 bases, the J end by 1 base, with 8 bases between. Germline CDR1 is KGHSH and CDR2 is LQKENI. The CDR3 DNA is TGTGCCAGCTCACCATCCAGCCCGAACACTGAAGCTTTCTTT. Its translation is CASSPSSPNTEAFF.

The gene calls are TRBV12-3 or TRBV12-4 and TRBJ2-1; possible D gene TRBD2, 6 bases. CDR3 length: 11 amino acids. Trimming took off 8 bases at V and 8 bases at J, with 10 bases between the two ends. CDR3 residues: CASGGSYEQFF. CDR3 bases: TGTGCCAGCGGGGGGTCCTATGAGCAGTTCTTC.

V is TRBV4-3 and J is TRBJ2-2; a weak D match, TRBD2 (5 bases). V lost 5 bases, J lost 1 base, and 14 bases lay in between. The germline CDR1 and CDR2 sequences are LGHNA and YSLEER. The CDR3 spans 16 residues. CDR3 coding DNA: TGCGCCAGCAGCTGGAGTGGTGAGGGGAACACCGGGGAGCTGTTTTTT. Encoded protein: CASSWSGEGNTGELFF.

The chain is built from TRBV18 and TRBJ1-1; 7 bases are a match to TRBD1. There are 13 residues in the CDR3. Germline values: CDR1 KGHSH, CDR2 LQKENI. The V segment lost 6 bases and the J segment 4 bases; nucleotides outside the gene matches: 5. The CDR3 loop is CASSQGEGTEAFF. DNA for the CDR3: TGTGCCAGCTCTCAGGGGGAAGGCACTGAAGCTTTCTTT.

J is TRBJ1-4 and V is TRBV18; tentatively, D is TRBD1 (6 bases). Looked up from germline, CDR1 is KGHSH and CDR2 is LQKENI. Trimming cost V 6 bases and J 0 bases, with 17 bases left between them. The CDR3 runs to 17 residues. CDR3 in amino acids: CASSPRQAGATNEKLFF. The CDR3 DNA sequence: TGTGCCAGCTCTCCTAGACAGGCGGGTGCAACTAATGAAAAACTGTTTTTT.